These T cell receptor beta chains were read from a single sample in a study of shared clonotypes between healthy human individuals. Assay used: immunoSEQ multiplex PCR; TCRdb lists only in-frame clones, some missing. This sample has 1.5 million to 2.5 million clones, with about 95% found just once. The material sequenced was naive CD8+ T cells sorted from blood. These receptors came from a man younger than 30 in good health. The CDR3 runs from the conserved cysteine through the conserved F or W. The D gene is left open where the match is weak. Not every row has a clone size; where given, it reads once, few, many or a size class.

NA,NA,TRBJ1-6,TRBV6-5,TGTGCCAGCACGGGCGAGTCACCCCTCCACTTT,CASTGESPLHF
NA,NA,TRBJ1-1,TRBV7-2,TGTGCCAGCAGCTTAGTACAGGGAGCTTTCTTT,CASSLVQGAFF
NA,NA,TRBJ2-1,TRBV4-1,TGCGCCAGCAGCGCGGGACCATCCTACAATGAGCAGTTCTTC,CASSAGPSYNEQFF
NA,NA,TRBJ2-3,TRBV7-9,TGTGCCAGCAGCTTAACTCCTCCAGCGGATACGCAGTATTTT,CASSLTPPADTQYF
TRBD2,NA,TRBJ2-7,TRBV7-9,TGTGCCAGCAGCTTAGGTCCTAGCGGGATGGGGGAGCAGTACTTC,CASSLGPSGMGEQYF
TRBD2,NA,TRBJ2-3,TRBV10-1,TGCGCCAGCAGTGAGTCGGGACTAGCGGCCACAGATACGCAGTATTTT,CASSESGLAATDTQYF
NA,NA,TRBJ1-1,TRBV11-2,TGTGCCAGCAGCTTAGTTTCAGGGGTGAGAAGTGAAGCTTTCTTT,CASSLVSGVRSEAFF
NA,NA,TRBJ2-3,TRBV4-3,TGCGCCAGCAGCCAAGATCGGGGGAACACAGATACGCAGTATTTT,CASSQDRGNTDTQYF
TRBD2,NA,TRBJ2-2,TRBV27,TGTGCCAGCAGTTTCTTTTTGGGGACTAGCGGGAACACCGGGGAGCTGTTTTTT,CASSFFLGTSGNTGELFF
NA,NA,TRBJ2-7,TRBV5-6,TGTGCCAGCAGCTTGAGGGAAGGCTACGAGCAGTACTTC,CASSLREGYEQYF
NA,once,TRBJ2-5,TRBV10-3,TGTGCCATCAGACCCGCTTGGGGTGAGACCCAGTACTTC,CAIRPAWGETQYF
TRBD1,NA,TRBJ1-6,TRBV19,TGTGCCAGTAGCCCGACAGGGGGCAATTCACCCCTCCACTTT,CASSPTGGNSPLHF
NA,NA,TRBJ2-3,TRBV30,TGTGCCTGGAGTGTATTGCGCACAGATACGCAGTATTTT,CAWSVLRTDTQYF
TRBD2,NA,TRBJ2-1,TRBV9,TGTGCCAGCAGCGAGACTAGCGGGTCCCTTGATGAGCAGTTCTTC,CASSETSGSLDEQFF
TRBD2,NA,TRBJ2-1,TRBV4-1,TGCGCCAGCAGCCCCCTGACTAGCGGGAGTGCCCCCAATGAGCAGTTCTTC,CASSPLTSGSAPNEQFF
NA,NA,TRBJ2-7,TRBV4-1,TGCGCCAGCAGCCCAACCACATCCGCGGCCTACGAGCAGTACTTC,CASSPTTSAAYEQYF
TRBD2,NA,TRBJ2-5,TRBV6-5,TGTGCCAGCAGTACGACTAGCGGGGGGGCGGAGACCCAGTACTTC,CASSTTSGGAETQYF
NA,NA,TRBJ2-1,TRBV2,TGTGCCAGCAGTGAATTAAGGGAGACTCTGGACAATGAGCAGTTCTTC,CASSELRETLDNEQFF
NA,NA,TRBJ2-1,TRBV5-6,TGTGCCAGCAGGTACGGTGGGGTCGATGAGCAGTTCTTC,CASRYGGVDEQFF
NA,NA,TRBJ1-6,TRBV6-5,TGTGCCAGCAGTCCTTCTGTTATCGTAGGTTCACCCCTCCACTTT,CASSPSVIVGSPLHF
NA,NA,TRBJ1-3,TRBV6-1,TGTGCCAGCAGTGATCTGACGGGACCGCCGATCTCTGGAAACACCATATATTTT,CASSDLTGPPISGNTIYF
NA,once,TRBJ2-1,TRBV5-1,TGCGCCAGCAGCTTGAATACAGCGAGCTCCTACAATGAGCAGTTCTTC,CASSLNTASSYNEQFF
TRBD1,NA,TRBJ1-1,TRBV4-1,TGCGCCAGCAGCCAAGAAGGACAGGGGGTAAGGACTGAAGCTTTCTTT,CASSQEGQGVRTEAFF
TRBD2,NA,TRBJ2-2,TRBV9,TGTGCCAGCAGCCCCCTAGCGGGGGGGGGCGGGGAGCTGTTTTTT,CASSPLAGGGGELFF
TRBD2,NA,TRBJ2-3,TRBV9,TGTGCCAGCAGCCCGGGAGGGGCAAGGGAGGATACGCAGTATTTT,CASSPGGAREDTQYF
NA,NA,TRBJ2-1,TRBV27,TGTGCCAGCAGTTTCGGACTTTACAATGAGCAGTTCTTC,CASSFGLYNEQFF